Sequencing of this TCR beta chain was carried out in a study of identical twins. Only healthy Caucasians were enrolled as donors. This CDR3 region has 15 residues. This clonotype came up a few times. The antigen is undetermined. The junction differs from germline at one of its ends, possibly a read error. Broader study findings: The study found excess low generation probability among twin-shared out-of-frame alpha sequences.

TCRdb reanalysed the 5' RACE reads using MiXCR and keeps one entry per CDR3 protein. The data show around 1.7 million distinct CDR3 sequences, about 32% seen once. This receptor was identified in a newborn girl in good health. The rearrangement links TRBV12-3 or TRBV12-4 to TRBJ2-3, with D perhaps matching TRBD2 (5 bases). Sequencing input: cord blood. CDR3 nucleotide sequence: TGTGCCAGCACTTTACGGGGTGGGGGCACAGATACGCAGTATTTT. Its protein is CASTLRGGGTDTQYF.